This T cell receptor (beta chain) stems from a study of T cells after posttransplantation cyclophosphamide. V lost 7 bases to trimming and J lost 12 bases; unmatched junction nucleotides: 6. The CDR3 spans 12 residues. The germline V gene encodes CDR1 GTSNPN and CDR2 SVGIG (reference sequence). This related bone marrow graft donor gave peripheral blood on the day of marrow donation. Produced via immunoSEQ multiplex PCR; TCRdb's table is partial and in-frame only. This sample carries about 33,000 clones, none of them present only once. General study findings and limits: Recipient CMV seropositivity and CMV reactivation strongly tracked TRB clonality. Tissue-infiltrating T cells from skin or gut overlapped little with blood T cells.

This clone was recorded a few times. Its antigen is currently unknown. Sample: PBMCs. This sequence joins TRBV30 and TRBJ2-1; 13 nucleotides line up with TRBD2. This clonotype was obtained from a woman under 40 in good health and a related stem cell transplant donor. In nucleotides, the CDR3 is TGTGCCTTAAGGACTAGCGGGGGCAGGCAGTTCTTC. It yields the protein CALRTSGGRQFF.